Presented here are 20 T cell receptor beta chains from one specimen sequenced in a study of blood T cell repertoires in COVID-19. Produced via immunoSEQ multiplex PCR; TCRdb's table is partial and in-frame only. This table holds some 200,000 clones, more than 75% found once. Material: peripheral blood. These receptors all come from a man aged 50-60 years with acute or convalescent COVID-19.

Here the CDR3 reads CASSLYGGYGYTF. Written as DNA, the CDR3 is TGTGCCAGCAGCTTGTACGGGGGCTATGGCTACACCTTC. V usage is TRBV5-6 and J usage is TRBJ1-2; perhaps TRBD1 as D (5 bases). The CDR3 consists of 13 residues. V gave up 1 base and J gave up 4 bases, with 8 bases separating them. The germline V gene has CDR1 SGHDT and CDR2 YYEEEE.

V and J are TRBV18 and TRBJ1-3; 12 bases line up with TRBD1. The germline V gene has CDR1 KGHSH and CDR2 LQKENI. The V and J ends lost 0 bases and 5 bases, in that order; junction bases with no gene match: 5. The CDR3 is made up of 17 amino acids. The DNA for the CDR3 is TGTGCCAGCTCACCACCCGGGACAGGGGGCAGGAGAAACACCATATATTTT. Translating gives CASSPPGTGGRRNTIYF.

This clone was seen only once. V is TRBV27 and J is TRBJ1-5, with D possibly being TRBD1 (5 bases). The V end lost 2 bases, the J end lost 2 bases, and 10 bases lay between the germline ends. CDR1 is MNHEY and CDR2 is SMNVEV in the germline V gene (reference sequence). CDR3 size: 15 residues. The CDR3 spells CASSLGGLGNQPQHF. DNA of the CDR3: TGTGCCAGCAGTTTAGGGGGGTTGGGCAATCAGCCCCAGCATTTT.

The CDR3 coding sequence is TGTGCCAGCAGTTACAGTAGGACGGGAAAAAGAAACACCATATATTTT. Encoded protein: CASSYSRTGKRNTIYF. This rearrangement joins TRBV6-5 to TRBJ1-3; the D is unclear. Trimming left V 2 bases short and J 5 bases short, with 16 bases between. CDR1 and CDR2 from the germline V gene are MNHEY and SVGAGI. The CDR3 covers 16 residues.

This clone was seen a single time. V and J are TRBV7-6 and TRBJ1-2; possibly TRBD1 for D (6 bases). The CDR3 covers 15 residues. Trimming cost V 6 bases and J 4 bases, with 18 bases left between them. The germline V gene encodes CDR1 SGHVS and CDR2 FNYEAQ. DNA for the CDR3: TGTGCCAGCAGTAGGGGGGGGGCCAGGGCCTATGGCTACACCTTC. Translation: CASSRGGARAYGYTF.

This chain joins TRBV7-2 and TRBJ1-1; no clear D gene. Trimming took off 5 bases at V and 2 bases at J, with 9 bases between the two ends. The CDR3 is 13 amino acids. From germline, CDR1 is SGHTA and CDR2 FQGNSA. Written as DNA, the CDR3 is TGTGCCAGCAGCCCGGGAGCTAACACTGAAGCTTTCTTT. It specifies CASSPGANTEAFF. The whole variable domain, filled in from reference TRBV7-2 and TRBJ1-1, reads GAGVSQSPSNKVTEKGKDVELRCDPISGHTALYWYRQSLGQGLEFLIYFQGNSAPDKSGLPSDRFSAERTGGSVSTLTIQRTQQEDSAVYLCASSPGANTEAFFGQGTRLTVV.

The chain has TRBV2 and TRBJ1-2, with D possibly being TRBD1 (5 bases). Deletions cut 2 bases from V and 4 bases from J, with 11 bases between. The CDR3 consists of 14 residues. CDR1 is SNHLY and CDR2 is FYNNEI in the germline V gene. CDR3 nucleotide sequence: TGTGCCAGCAGTGAACAGGGCGCCGCCTATGGCTACACCTTC. Encoded protein: CASSEQGAAYGYTF.

The genes are TRBV10-3 and TRBJ2-5; possibly TRBD2 for D (7 bases). CDR1 is ENHRY and CDR2 is SYGVKD in the germline V gene. The CDR3 is 14 amino acids. V gave up 4 bases and J gave up 1 base, with 10 bases separating them. The CDR3 spells CAISGGGSQETQYF. The CDR3 DNA sequence: TGTGCCATCAGTGGGGGGGGCTCCCAAGAGACCCAGTACTTC.

This clone was seen a single time. At one end the junction does not follow the germline gene, possibly because of a read error. This chain links TRBV4-2 with TRBJ2-1; 11 bases are a match to TRBD2. CDR1 is LGHNA and CDR2 is YNFKEQ in the germline V gene. The CDR3 covers 13 residues. The CDR3 DNA follows: TGTGCCAGCAGCCAAGAGACTAGCGGGGTTTCGGTCTTC. This sequence encodes CASSQETSGVSVF.

The V and J genes are TRBV28 and TRBJ2-7, with 7 bases fitting TRBD1. Germline V CDR1 and CDR2: MDHEN, SYDVKM. CDR3 length equals 13 residues. Trimming at V came to 6 bases and at J to 3 bases, leaving 5 bases not matched to a gene. The CDR3 sequence: CASRPGQHYEQYF. The DNA for the CDR3 is TGTGCCAGCAGACCGGGACAGCACTACGAGCAGTACTTC.

The chain carries TRBV4-1 and TRBJ1-1; D is perhaps TRBD1 (5 bases). There are 15 residues in the CDR3. V shed 4 bases and J shed 6 bases, with 18 bases lying between them. CDR1 MGHRA and CDR2 YSYEKL come from the germline V gene. CDR3 DNA sequence: TGCGCCAGCAGCCCTTTCTCTCAGGGTTATTCTGAAGCTTTCTTT. Translating gives CASSPFSQGYSEAFF.

This chain connects TRBV12-3 or TRBV12-4 to TRBJ2-7; D might be TRBD1 (6 bases). V lost 5 bases and J lost 5, with 13 bases in between. CDR3 length equals 13 residues. The CDR3 region is CASSKGVANEQYF. In nucleotides, the CDR3 is TGTGCCAGCAGTAAGGGGGTGGCCAACGAGCAGTACTTC.

The rearrangement uses TRBV5-1 and TRBJ1-6; possible D gene TRBD1, 5 bases. The V gene lost 0 bases and the J gene lost 8 bases, with 9 bases spanning the gap. From germline, CDR1 is SGHRS and CDR2 YFSETQ. The CDR3 has 14 residues. CDR3 loop: CASSLGQIHSPLHF. The CDR3 nucleotides read TGCGCCAGCAGCTTGGGACAGATTCATTCACCCCTCCACTTT.

The CDR3 here is CASSLGGGAAEAFF. DNA for the CDR3: TGTGCCAGCAGCTTAGGAGGGGGCGCCGCTGAAGCTTTCTTT. The chain links TRBV11-3 to TRBJ1-1; 7 bases are shared with TRBD1. Germline V gene sequence: CDR1 SGHNT, CDR2 YENEEA. CDR3 length: 14 amino acids. V gave up 1 base and J gave up 6 bases; unmatched junction bases: 5.

The count of this clone is one. V gene TRBV19 combines with J gene TRBJ1-6; 9 nucleotides line up with TRBD1. The CDR3 consists of 16 residues. Losses at the gene ends were 6 bases for V and 5 bases for J; bases not matched to a gene: 8. Germline CDR1 is LNHDA and CDR2 is SQIVND (reference sequence). CDR3 coding DNA: TGTGCCAGTAGCGAAGGGTGGGACAGGGATAATTCACCCCTCCACTTT. Translating gives CASSEGWDRDNSPLHF. The variable domain in full, with the rest retrieved from reference TRBV19 and TRBJ1-6, is DGGITQSPKYLFRKEGQNVTLSCEQNLNHDAMYWYRQDPGQGLRLIYYSQIVNDFQKGDIAEGYSVSREKKESFPLTVTSAQKNPTAFYLCASSEGWDRDNSPLHFGNGTRLTVT.

CDR3 bases: TGTGCCAGCAGCTTAGGCAGATACGAGCAGTACTTC. It codes for CASSLGRYEQYF. The gene calls are TRBV7-2 and TRBJ2-7; D is unclear. From germline, CDR1 is SGHTA and CDR2 FQGNSA. The CDR3 is 12 residues long. Trimming removed 1 base at V and 4 bases at J, with 5 bases between.

The chain combines TRBV5-1 with TRBJ2-3; 7 positions agree with TRBD2. CDR3 size: 13 residues. V lost 7 bases and J lost 4; bases outside the gene matches: 6. The germline gives CDR1 SGHRS, CDR2 YFSETQ. CDR3 amino acids: CASGRGEADTQYF. The CDR3 coding sequence is TGCGCCAGCGGACGGGGGGAGGCAGATACGCAGTATTTT.

The V and J genes are TRBV6-6 and TRBJ2-1, with 9 bases aligning to TRBD2. The CDR3 runs to 12 residues. V trimming: 6 bases; J trimming: 10 bases; junction bases outside the gene matches: 4. The germline V gene has CDR1 MNHNY and CDR2 SVGAGI (reference sequence). In DNA form, the CDR3 reads TGTGCCAGCAGCGTCCTAGCGGGGGAGCAGTTCTTC. It translates to CASSVLAGEQFF.

The rearrangement joins TRBV7-8 to TRBJ1-3, with 7 bases matching TRBD1. Germline loops: CDR1 SGHVS, CDR2 FQNEAQ. V lost 3 bases to trimming and J lost 2 bases; unmatched junction nucleotides: 10. CDR3 length equals 17 residues. The CDR3 here is CASSLGGDRVPGNTIYF. The CDR3 DNA sequence: TGTGCCAGCAGCTTGGGGGGAGACAGGGTACCTGGAAACACCATATATTTT.

The chain employs TRBV7-9 and TRBJ2-5; 12 bases fit TRBD1. Germline lookup yields CDR1 SEHNR and CDR2 FQNEAQ (reference sequence). The ends lost 5 bases at V and 2 bases at J; junction bases unmatched: 9. The CDR3 has 17 amino acids. This CDR3 reads CASSNGTGGYAQETQYF. The CDR3 nucleotides read TGTGCCAGCAGCAACGGGACAGGGGGCTATGCTCAAGAGACCCAGTACTTC.